This T cell receptor beta chain was sequenced during a study of blood T cell repertoires in COVID-19. Study information: Donors in the United States, Italy and Spain gave samples during acute or convalescent COVID-19. PBMCs, B-cell-depleted T cells, or T cells were the source of the cDNA or gDNA that made up the material.

Under the authors' procedure: The assay estimated nucleated cells by amplifying reference gene primers. Assay: immunoSEQ multiplex PCR; the TCRdb copy retains only in-frame clones and omits some. V and J calls and clone size follow that table, whereas D and trimming were derived from the DNA. The sample gives 150,000 to 200,000 clones, 80% to 85% of which show up once; around 9.9% is in the top ten. V was trimmed by 8 bases and J by 8 bases, leaving 13 bases between them. The CDR3 contains 12 residues. Germline values: CDR1 SNHLY, CDR2 FYNNEI. The TCR comes from a man aged 65 to 85 with active or convalescent COVID-19. Sequencing input: peripheral blood. This chain uses TRBV2 with TRBJ2-4, with a tentative D call TRBD2 (5 bases). In DNA, the CDR3 is TGTGCCAGCTCGGGGTCCGGGGACATTCAGTACTTC. Amino acids: CASSGSGDIQYF.